This T cell receptor (beta chain) was recorded in a study of tumor and adjacent non-tumor tissue in lung cancer. Background on the study: Histology: 12 adenocarcinoma, a couple of squamous cell carcinoma, 1 small cell lung cancer. Study-wide points: Shorter survival was associated with higher TCR diversity in tumors. Tumor tissue had significantly higher TCR diversity than normal lung.

A modified ARM-PCR protocol with three rounds of nested PCR amplified TCRbeta. A single record per CDR3 protein comes from TCRdb applying MiXCR to the multiplex PCR reads. The table records more than 90,000 distinct CDR3 sequences, around 71% of them present only once. Turning to this clonotype: Its antigen remains unidentified. The germline gene is not matched at one end of the junction; a read error may be the cause.

RNA was extracted from bulk tissue without any cell sorting. Donors were chemotherapy-naive, newly diagnosed lung cancer surgical patients in China, August–late 2014. This TCR was recovered from a man aged 55 to 69 with non-small cell lung cancer. Sequencing was done on a sample of lung tumor tissue.

The CDR3 DNA sequence: TGCAGTGCGCCACATGAGACAGGGGGCATAAACACGCACTATTTT. Amino acid sequence: CSAPHETGGINTHYF. The chain is built from TRBV20-1 and TRBJ2-3; 10 bases map to TRBD1. Per germline, CDR1 DFQATT and CDR2 SNEGSKA (reference sequence). The CDR3 is 15 amino acids.